This T cell receptor (beta chain) derives from a study of blood T cell repertoires in COVID-19. Study-level background: From T cells, B-cell-depleted T cells, or PBMCs came the material, which was cDNA or gDNA.

Repertoires were generated with immunoSEQ multiplex PCR, while TCRdb's copy carries only in-frame clones and drops some. The sample has 70,000 to 80,000 clones, 82% seen once; the top ten hold roughly 13%. The CDR3 contains 14 residues. Germline V CDR1 and CDR2: WSHSY, SAAADI. With V trimmed by 5 bases and J by 6 bases, 3 bases remained unmatched. The TCR was taken from a woman older than 75 with acute or convalescent COVID-19. This chain links TRBV10-2 with TRBJ2-1; 11 bases match TRBD2. Specimen: peripheral blood. The CDR3 DNA follows: TGCGCCAGCAGTCAACTAGCGGGAGTCAATGAGCAGTTCTTC. Its protein product is CASSQLAGVNEQFF.